One and the same sample provided the 16 T cell receptor beta chains below, sequenced in a study of CD8+ T cells in alopecia areata. Extracted RNA was reverse transcribed, and the resulting cDNA served as sequencing template. The method was immunoSEQ multiplex PCR; TCRdb's version includes in-frame clones alone and lacks a portion of them. The table lists 130,000 or so clones, approximately 47% of them singletons, with more than 9% in the top ten. The sequenced sample consisted of NKG2D-low CD8+ T cells sorted from blood. The receptors here all came from a human donor with alopecia areata.

The rearrangement links TRBV29-1 to TRBJ2-6, with D possibly matching TRBD2 (5 bases). Germline V gene lookup returns CDR1 SQVTM and CDR2 ANQGSEA. V lost 0 bases and J 0 bases, leaving 18 bases between the germline ends. The CDR3 contains 19 residues. The CDR3 loop is CSVEEWSAGILSGANVLTF. DNA for the CDR3: TGCAGCGTTGAAGAATGGTCTGCGGGCATCCTCTCTGGGGCCAACGTCCTGACTTTC.

This clone was observed a handful of times. The rearrangement links TRBV28 to TRBJ1-2; TRBD1 is a possible D gene (5 bases). The CDR3 consists of 14 residues. Germline V gene data show CDR1 as MDHEN and CDR2 as SYDVKM. V was cut by 4 bases and J by 2 bases, with 11 bases left in between. The CDR3 coding sequence is TGTGCCAGCAGTTCCAGGGAAGGAAACTATGGCTACACCTTC. This codes for CASSSREGNYGYTF.

This CDR3 is CASSIRGSEQYF. In nucleotides, the CDR3 is TGTGCCAGCAGCATTCGGGGCTCCGAGCAGTACTTC. The gene calls are TRBV27 and TRBJ2-7, with D possibly called TRBD1 or TRBD2 (5 bases each). Deletions cut 6 bases from V and 6 bases from J, with 12 bases between. The CDR3 runs to 12 residues. The germline V gene has CDR1 MNHEY and CDR2 SMNVEV (reference sequence).

V and J are TRBV29-1 and TRBJ2-5; perhaps TRBD1 as D (5 bases). The CDR3 consists of 16 residues. V lost 0 bases and J lost 4, with 18 bases in between. From germline, CDR1 is SQVTM and CDR2 ANQGSEA. CDR3 residues: CSVEDPVRVQGETQYF. The CDR3 DNA is TGCAGCGTTGAAGATCCCGTTAGGGTCCAGGGAGAGACCCAGTACTTC.

V is TRBV30 and J is TRBJ1-1; 7 bases are a match to TRBD1. The germline CDR1 and CDR2 sequences are GTSNPN and SVGIG (reference sequence). V was pared by 3 bases and J by 7 bases, with 8 bases of the junction left unmatched. This CDR3 has 13 residues. The CDR3 coding sequence is TGTGCCTGGAGCAGGACAGGACTATTTGAAGCTTTCTTT. It translates to CAWSRTGLFEAFF.

This clone was picked up a small number of times. The chain employs TRBV29-1 and TRBJ2-5; unclear D gene. Germline V gives CDR1 SQVTM, CDR2 ANQGSEA. The V end was cut by 0 bases, the J end by 14 bases, with 4 bases between. The CDR3 has 8 amino acids. In DNA form, the CDR3 reads TGCAGCGTTGAAGAGTCCTACTTC. As protein: CSVEESYF.

The chain joins TRBV14 to TRBJ1-2, with D maybe TRBD1 (6 bases). The CDR3 sequence is 15 residues long. V dropped 1 base and J dropped 6 bases, with 15 bases sitting between them. The germline V gene encodes CDR1 SGHDN and CDR2 FVKESK. The DNA for the CDR3 is TGTGCCAGCAGCCAAGCCGGGACAACGGGAGATGGCTACACCTTC. It is translated as CASSQAGTTGDGYTF.

The chain uses TRBV5-1 and TRBJ2-2; D is unclear. The V and J ends lost 7 bases and 5 bases respectively, with 12 bases between them. CDR1 is SGHRS, CDR2 YFSETQ, per germline. The CDR3 is 13 residues long. The CDR3 loop reads CASGPWGTGELFF. The CDR3 region has the DNA TGCGCCAGCGGGCCCTGGGGTACCGGGGAGCTGTTTTTT. The variable domain in full, with the rest retrieved from reference TRBV5-1 and TRBJ2-2, is KAGVTQTPRYLIKTRGQQVTLSCSPISGHRSVSWYQQTPGQGLQFLFEYFSETQRNKGNFPGRFSGRQFSNSRSEMNVSTLELGDSALYLCASGPWGTGELFFGEGSRLTVL.

The chain employs TRBV14 and TRBJ1-5, with D uncertain. The CDR3 consists of 12 residues. Per the germline V gene, CDR1 is SGHDN and CDR2 is FVKESK. Trimming cost V 3 bases and J 5 bases, with 5 bases left between them. CDR3 sequence reads: CASSQPDQPQHF. CDR3 DNA: TGTGCCAGCAGCCAGCCGGATCAGCCCCAGCATTTT.

The chain employs TRBV7-9 and TRBJ2-7, with D hard to call. Germline CDR1 reads SEHNR; CDR2 reads FQNEAQ (reference sequence). Deletions cut 0 bases from V and 3 bases from J, with 12 bases between. The CDR3 contains 15 residues. The CDR3 region is CASSLAATRGYEQYF. CDR3 DNA sequence: TGTGCCAGCAGCTTAGCGGCGACCCGAGGCTACGAGCAGTACTTC.

Of note for this clone: This sample includes further DNA sequences coding for the same CDR3. The CDR3 sequence is CAWSFAGTSGSQETQYF. Here the CDR3 DNA reads TGTGCCTGGAGTTTCGCCGGGACTAGTGGGAGCCAAGAGACCCAGTACTTC. J is TRBJ2-5 and V is TRBV30, with TRBD2 identical over 8 bases. V was pared by 2 bases and J by 1 base, with 12 bases of the junction left unmatched. The CDR3 is 17 amino acids. CDR1 and CDR2 from the germline V gene are GTSNPN and SVGIG (reference sequence).

The chain is built from TRBV29-1 and TRBJ2-2, with D tentatively TRBD2 (5 bases). The CDR3 spans 12 residues. Trimming removed 0 bases at V and 7 bases at J, with 6 bases between. Germline CDR1 is SQVTM and CDR2 is ANQGSEA. CDR3 loop: CSVEDGLGELFF. DNA of the CDR3: TGCAGCGTTGAAGATGGACTCGGGGAGCTGTTTTTT.

This clone was counted a few times. This chain uses TRBV28 with TRBJ1-1; D unclear. Between the trimmed V and J ends, which lost 1 base and 0 bases, there was a span of 9 bases. Germline-derived CDR1 and CDR2 are MDHEN and SYDVKM. The CDR3 extends over 15 amino acids. CDR3 coding DNA: TGTGCCAGCAGTTTATCCCCGGGTATGAACACTGAAGCTTTCTTT. Translation gives CASSLSPGMNTEAFF.

V usage is TRBV27 and J usage is TRBJ2-7, with 9 bases aligning to TRBD1. Looked up from germline, CDR1 is MNHEY and CDR2 is SMNVEV (reference sequence). V lost 3 bases to trimming and J lost 5 bases; unmatched junction nucleotides: 5. The CDR3 covers 14 residues. The CDR3 nucleotides are TGTGCCAGCAGTTTTGGGACAGGGAGGAACGAGCAGTACTTC. Its protein is CASSFGTGRNEQYF.

The chain has TRBV20-1 and TRBJ2-7, with TRBD2 identical over 14 bases. There are 11 residues in the CDR3. Germline-derived CDR1 and CDR2 are DFQATT and SNEGSKA (reference sequence). The CDR3 loop reads CSGLAGGEQYF. As DNA, the CDR3 is TGCAGCGGACTAGCGGGAGGAGAGCAGTACTTC.

The J gene is TRBJ2-7, the V gene TRBV11-2, with D possibly being TRBD2 (5 bases). V was shortened by 2 bases and J by 3 bases, with 8 bases between the two germline ends. The CDR3 sequence is 13 residues long. Germline CDR1 SGHAT, CDR2 FQNNGV. CDR3 DNA sequence: TGTGCCAGCAGCTTAACTAGTTACTACGAGCAGTACTTC. The encoded protein is CASSLTSYYEQYF.